This TCR beta chain was sequenced for a study of T cell responses to AZD1222 COVID-19 vaccine. Points from the study as a whole: Epitopes outside B.1.351 and B.1.1.7 mutated regions reportedly drew nearly half of spike TCRs. Dominant at 160-218 and 743-854, vaccine-associated CD4 TCRs also spanned spike. Just a handful of AZD1222 recipients were seropositive at baseline.

This CDR3 is built from 12 residues. Germline V gene sequence: CDR1 DFQATT, CDR2 SNEGSKA (reference sequence). Deletions cut 3 bases from V and 4 bases from J, with 8 bases between. The method was immunoSEQ multiplex PCR; TCRdb's version includes in-frame clones alone and lacks a portion of them. Of 75,000 to 100,000 clones listed, more than 90% are singletons. With respect to this clone: What it binds is not known.

The sample consisted of peripheral blood, taken on day 0 of AZD1222 vaccination. The receptor's source is an adult in good health. This rearrangement joins TRBV20-1 to TRBJ2-3, with TRBD1 as a possible D gene (5 bases). Here the CDR3 DNA reads TGCAGTGCTAGTCAGGGATCAGATACGCAGTATTTT. This sequence encodes CSASQGSDTQYF.